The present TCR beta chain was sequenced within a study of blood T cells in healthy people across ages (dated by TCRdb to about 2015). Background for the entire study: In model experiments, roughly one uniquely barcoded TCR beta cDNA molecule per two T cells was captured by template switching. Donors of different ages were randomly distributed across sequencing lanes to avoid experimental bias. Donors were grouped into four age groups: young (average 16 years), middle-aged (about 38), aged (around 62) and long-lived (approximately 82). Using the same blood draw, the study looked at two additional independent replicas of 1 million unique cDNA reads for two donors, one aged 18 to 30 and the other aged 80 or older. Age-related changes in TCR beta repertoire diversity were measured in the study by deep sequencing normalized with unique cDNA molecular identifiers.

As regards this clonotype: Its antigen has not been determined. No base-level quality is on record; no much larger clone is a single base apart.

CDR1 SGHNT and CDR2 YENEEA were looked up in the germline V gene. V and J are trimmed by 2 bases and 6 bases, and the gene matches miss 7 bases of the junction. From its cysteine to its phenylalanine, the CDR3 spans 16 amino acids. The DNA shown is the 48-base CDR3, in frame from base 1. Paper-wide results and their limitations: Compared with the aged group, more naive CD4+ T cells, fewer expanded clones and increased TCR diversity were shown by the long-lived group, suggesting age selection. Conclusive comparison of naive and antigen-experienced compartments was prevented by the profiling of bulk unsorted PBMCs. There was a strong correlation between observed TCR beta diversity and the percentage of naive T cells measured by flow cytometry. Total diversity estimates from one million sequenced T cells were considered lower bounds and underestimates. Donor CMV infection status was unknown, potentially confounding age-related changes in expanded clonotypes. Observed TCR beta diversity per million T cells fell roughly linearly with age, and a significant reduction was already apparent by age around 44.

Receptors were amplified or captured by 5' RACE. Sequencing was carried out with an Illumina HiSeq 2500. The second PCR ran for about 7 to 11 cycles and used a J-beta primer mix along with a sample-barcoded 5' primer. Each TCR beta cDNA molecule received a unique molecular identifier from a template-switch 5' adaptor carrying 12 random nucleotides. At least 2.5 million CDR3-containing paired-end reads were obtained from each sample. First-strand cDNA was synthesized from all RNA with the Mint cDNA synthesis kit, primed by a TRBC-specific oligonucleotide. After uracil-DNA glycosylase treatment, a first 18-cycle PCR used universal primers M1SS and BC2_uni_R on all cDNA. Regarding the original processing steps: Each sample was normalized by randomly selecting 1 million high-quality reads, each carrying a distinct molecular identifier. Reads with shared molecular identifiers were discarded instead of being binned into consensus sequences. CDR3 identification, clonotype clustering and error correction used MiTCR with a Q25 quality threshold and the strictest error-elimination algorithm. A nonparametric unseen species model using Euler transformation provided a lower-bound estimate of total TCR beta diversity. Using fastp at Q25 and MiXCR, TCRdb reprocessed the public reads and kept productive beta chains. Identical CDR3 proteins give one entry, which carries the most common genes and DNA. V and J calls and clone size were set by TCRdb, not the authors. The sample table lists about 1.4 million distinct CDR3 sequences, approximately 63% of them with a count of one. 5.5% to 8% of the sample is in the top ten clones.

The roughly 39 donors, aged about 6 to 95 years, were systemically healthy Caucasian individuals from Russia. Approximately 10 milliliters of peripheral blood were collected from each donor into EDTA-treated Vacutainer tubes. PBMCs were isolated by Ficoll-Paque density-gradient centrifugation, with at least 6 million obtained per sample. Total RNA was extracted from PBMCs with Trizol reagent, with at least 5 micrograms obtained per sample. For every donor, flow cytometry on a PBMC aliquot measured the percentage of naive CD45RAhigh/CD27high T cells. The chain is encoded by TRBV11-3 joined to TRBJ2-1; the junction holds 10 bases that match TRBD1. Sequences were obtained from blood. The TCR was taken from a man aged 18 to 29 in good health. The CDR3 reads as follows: CASSLRDRGTGNEQFF. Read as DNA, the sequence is TGTGCCAGCAGCTTACGGGACAGGGGTACCGGCAATGAGCAGTTCTTC.